A selection of T cell receptor beta chains follows, all from one sample in a study of PD-1 blockade in classical Hodgkin lymphoma. Using immunoSEQ multiplex PCR, the repertoire was profiled, and TCRdb retains in-frame clones only, with some absent. The top ten hold approximately 20% of the sample, which has approximately 99,000 clones, 80% to 90% seen once. The starting material was peripheral blood mononuclear cells (PBMCs), obtained before the second cycle of nivolumab. Receptors originate from a human donor with classical Hodgkin lymphoma. The conserved cysteine and the conserved F or W are not part of the CDR3 here. The order of the fields is V gene, J gene, CDR3 protein.

>TRBV4-2|TRBJ2-3
ASSQGVTSGSTDTQY
>TRBV6-5|TRBJ2-2
ASSYGAGGTGELF
>TRBV2|TRBJ2-7
ASREPGLARGRGDYEQY
>TRBV2|TRBJ1-2
ASSKQGTNYGYT
>TRBV10-2|TRBJ1-5
ASSVGRPNQPQH
>TRBV29-1|TRBJ1-1
SVGPGGNTEAF
>TRBV5-4|TRBJ2-7
ASSPTGPEPYEQY
>TRBV5-6|TRBJ2-2
ASSWGDATGELF
>TRBV7-9|TRBJ1-3
ASSRTGLSNTIY
>TRBV5-4|TRBJ2-7
ASSSGGLAGGASSYEQY
>TRBV2|TRBJ1-5
ASSPEGSYSGNQPQH
>TRBV4-1|TRBJ2-5
ASSQEDRTKTQY
>TRBV6-5|TRBJ2-2
ASRVHRANTGELF
>TRBV19|TRBJ2-3
ASSIGGLAGVGDTQY
>TRBV30|TRBJ2-3
AWSVLGSTDTQY
>TRBV11-2|TRBJ2-5
ASSLTARETQY
>TRBV28|TRBJ1-2
ASFLQGSMGYT
>TRBV6-5|TRBJ2-7
ASSPGTSGYEQY
>TRBV10-1|TRBJ2-3
ASSEEEGSTDTQY
>TRBV19|TRBJ1-5
ASSMGQSNQPQH
>TRBV9|TRBJ2-1
ASSVGGRPTSEQF
>TRBV9|TRBJ1-5
ASSVTSSEPQH
>TRBV7-9|TRBJ1-1
ASSFGTVTEAF
>TRBV4-2|TRBJ2-7
ASSQEGTGATYEQY
>TRBV6-1|TRBJ2-3
ASTATGDYKQY
>TRBV7-2|TRBJ2-2
ASSQNDFGELF